The 18 T cell receptor beta chains below were found in one sample sequenced in a study of T cell repertoires in cytomegalovirus infection (dated by TCRdb to the late 2010s). Sequencing was carried out with an Illumina HiSeq 1500. In-frame beta chains were kept once TCRdb had trimmed the public reads at Q25 with fastp and called clones with MiXCR. Rows matching on CDR3 protein sequence are summarized as one entry with the most common DNA and genes. The sample yields 490,000 or so distinct CDR3 sequences; approximately 10% were counted once. The top ten constitute about 9.4% of the sample. Sequenced material: PBMCs. All receptors derive from a human donor in good health (CMV status not recorded). Some clones in this sample may be carry-over from other donors' samples.

The V and J genes are TRBV30 and TRBJ2-1; 7 nucleotides match TRBD2. Unmatched junction bases numbered 0, after V lost 1 base and J lost 9 bases. The CDR3 runs 11 residues. Germline CDR1 is GTSNPN and CDR2 is SVGIG (reference sequence). CDR3 protein: CAWSGEGEQFF. DNA for the CDR3: TGTGCCTGGAGTGGGGAGGGTGAGCAGTTCTTC.

This clonotype showed up many times. This rearrangement joins TRBV25-1 to TRBJ2-3; TRBD1 matches 9 bases. The V gene end was trimmed by 7 bases and the J gene end by 3 bases; junction bases not matched to a gene: 5. The CDR3 has 14 amino acids. CDR1 MGHDK and CDR2 SYGVNS come from the germline V gene. The CDR3 nucleotides are TGTGCCAGCACGAGACAGGGGGGAACAGATACGCAGTATTTT. It specifies CASTRQGGTDTQYF.

This clonotype was detected only a few times. J is TRBJ1-1 and V is TRBV19, with D perhaps TRBD1 (5 bases). CDR1 is LNHDA and CDR2 is SQIVND in the germline V gene (reference sequence). With 7 bases removed from V and 1 base from J, the gap between germline ends came to 13 bases. This CDR3 comprises 14 residues. CDR3 bases: TGTGCCAGTACCACAACCGGGGGGAACACTGAAGCTTTCTTT. This encodes CASTTTGGNTEAFF.

This clonotype was recorded many times. The chain uses TRBV7-2 and TRBJ2-5; TRBD2 might be the D (6 bases). The CDR3 sequence is 14 residues long. CDR1 is SGHTA and CDR2 is FQGNSA in the germline V gene. With 2 bases removed from V and 5 bases from J, the gap between germline ends came to 12 bases. CDR3 in DNA: TGTGCCAGCAGCTTAAGCAGGGCGGGGGAGACCCAGTACTTC. Translated: CASSLSRAGETQYF.

In its sample, this clonotype was seen many times. The rearrangement uses TRBV3-1 and TRBJ1-2; 12 bases agree with TRBD1. The CDR3 consists of 15 residues. V shed 4 bases and J 7 bases; nucleotides not matched to a gene: 7. Germline CDR1 LGHDT, CDR2 YNNKEL (reference sequence). CDR3: CASSPQGQGATGYTF. The CDR3 DNA sequence: TGTGCCAGCAGCCCCCAGGGACAGGGGGCGACTGGCTACACCTTC.

The V call is TRBV20-1, the J call TRBJ2-2; 9 positions agree with TRBD2. The CDR3 totals 15 residues. The ends lost 3 bases at V and 1 base at J; junction bases unmatched: 3. Germline V lookup: CDR1 DFQATT, CDR2 SNEGSKA (reference sequence). The CDR3 bases are TGCAGTGCTAGTGAGCGGGAGGTGAACACCGGGGAGCTGTTTTTT. Its protein is CSASEREVNTGELFF.

This clonotype was recorded many times. The chain combines TRBV12-3 or TRBV12-4 with TRBJ1-1; no clear D. V gave up 2 bases and J gave up 1 base, with 14 bases separating them. The CDR3 covers 16 residues. This CDR3 reads CASSLSGRKENTEAFF. As DNA, the CDR3 is TGTGCCAGCAGTTTAAGCGGCCGTAAGGAGAACACTGAAGCTTTCTTT.

This clonotype was found many times. The CDR3 bases are TGTGCCAGCAGCCCTGGTGGGACAGGGAACACCGGGGAGCTGTTTTTT. Protein product: CASSPGGTGNTGELFF. V is TRBV11-3 and J is TRBJ2-2; 8 bases match TRBD1. Germline V lookup: CDR1 SGHNT, CDR2 YENEEA. V dropped 5 bases and J dropped 1; count of bases not matched to a gene: 6. This CDR3 comprises 16 residues.

Notes on this clonotype: Compared with germline, one end of the junction differs, possibly owing to a read error. CDR3 amino acids: CASSLERGETQYF. The CDR3 region has the DNA TGTGCTAGCAGCTTAGAGAGGGGAGAGACCCAGTACTTC. The chain is built from TRBV7-7 and TRBJ2-5; tentatively, D is TRBD1 or TRBD2 (5 bases each). Germline V gene sequence: CDR1 SSHAT, CDR2 FNYEAQ (reference sequence). CDR3 length: 13 amino acids. Based on the CDR3 plus reference TRBV7-7 and TRBJ2-5, the full variable domain is GAGVSQSPRYKVTKRGQDVTLRCDPISSHATLYWYQQALGQGPEFLTYFNYEAQPDKSGLPSDRFSAERPEGSISTLTIQRTEQRDSAMYRCASSLERGETQYFGPGTRLLVL.

This clonotype was counted only a few times. The rearrangement uses TRBV11-2 and TRBJ1-1; D is ambiguous. The length of the CDR3 is 12 residues. Trimming removed 1 base at V and 7 bases at J, with 7 bases between. Per the germline V gene, CDR1 is SGHAT and CDR2 is FQNNGV. CDR3 nucleotide sequence: TGTGCCAGCAGCTTAGGGCAAATTGAAGCTTTCTTT. Translating gives CASSLGQIEAFF.

This clonotype has ten or more counts. The chain couples TRBV6-1 to TRBJ2-4; D may be TRBD1 (5 bases). In germline, CDR1 is MNHNS, CDR2 SASEGT. With 7 bases removed from V and 0 bases from J, the gap between germline ends came to 10 bases. This CDR3 is 14 amino acids long. In DNA, the CDR3 is TGTGCCAGCACCCAGGGTGTAGCCAAAAACATTCAGTACTTC. It codes for CASTQGVAKNIQYF.

The rearrangement uses TRBV5-1 and TRBJ1-2, with 10 nucleotides matching TRBD1. CDR1 is SGHRS and CDR2 is YFSETQ in the germline V gene. The CDR3 is 13 residues long. J gave up 8 bases and V 5 bases, and 6 bases lay outside the gene matches. The CDR3 sequence: CASRDRGLKGYTF. The CDR3, as DNA: TGCGCCAGCAGAGACAGGGGGCTTAAAGGCTACACCTTC.

The chain carries TRBV2 and TRBJ2-3; 11 bases match TRBD2. Germline assignment: CDR1 SNHLY and CDR2 FYNNEI. The CDR3 runs 16 residues. V shed 1 base and J 2 bases; nucleotides not matched to a gene: 2. CDR3 sequence: CASSEGTSGSTDTQYF. The CDR3 DNA sequence: TGTGCCAGCAGTGAAGGGACTAGCGGGTCCACAGATACGCAGTATTTT.

This clonotype occurred many times. This chain links TRBV28 with TRBJ1-1, with D unresolved. Germline V CDR1 and CDR2: MDHEN, SYDVKM. This CDR3 region has 13 residues. V was shortened by 5 bases and J by 3 bases, with 10 bases between the two germline ends. Written as DNA, the CDR3 is TGTGCCAGCAGTAGGCTTGGGGACACTGAAGCTTTCTTT. Translated, it gives CASSRLGDTEAFF.

The table lists this clonotype with many counts. This chain links TRBV19 with TRBJ2-2; TRBD1 agrees at 12 bases. Germline V lookup: CDR1 LNHDA, CDR2 SQIVND (reference sequence). The CDR3 loop spans 14 amino acids. V dropped 8 bases and J dropped 4; count of bases not matched to a gene: 2. The CDR3 DNA reads as TGTGCCAGTTGGGGACAGGGGGCCACCGGGGAGCTGTTTTTT. Its protein is CASWGQGATGELFF.

The sample holds a few counts of this clonotype. V and J are TRBV18 and TRBJ2-5; TRBD2 agrees at 10 bases. Germline assignment: CDR1 KGHSH and CDR2 LQKENI. V lost 2 bases to trimming and J lost 2 bases; unmatched junction nucleotides: 2. The CDR3 contains 15 residues. CDR3 DNA: TGTGCCAGCTCACCATCTAGCGGGGGACAAGAGACCCAGTACTTC. Translation gives CASSPSSGGQETQYF.

This clonotype was found many times. The chain recombines TRBV12-3 or TRBV12-4 with TRBJ1-2, with unresolved D. CDR3 length equals 12 residues. V lost 3 bases to trimming and J lost 4 bases, with 6 bases between them. DNA for the CDR3: TGTGCCAGCAGTTTTTTTAGCTATGGCTACACCTTC. Encoded protein: CASSFFSYGYTF.

This clonotype was found many times. One end of the junction varies from germline; a read error may be responsible. The chain uses TRBV12-3 or TRBV12-4 and TRBJ2-5, with TRBD1 identical over 7 bases. The CDR3 covers 15 residues. DNA of the CDR3: TGTGCCAGCAGGATTACCCTGACAGGGCTAGAGGCCCAGTACTTC. It specifies CASRITLTGLEAQYF.